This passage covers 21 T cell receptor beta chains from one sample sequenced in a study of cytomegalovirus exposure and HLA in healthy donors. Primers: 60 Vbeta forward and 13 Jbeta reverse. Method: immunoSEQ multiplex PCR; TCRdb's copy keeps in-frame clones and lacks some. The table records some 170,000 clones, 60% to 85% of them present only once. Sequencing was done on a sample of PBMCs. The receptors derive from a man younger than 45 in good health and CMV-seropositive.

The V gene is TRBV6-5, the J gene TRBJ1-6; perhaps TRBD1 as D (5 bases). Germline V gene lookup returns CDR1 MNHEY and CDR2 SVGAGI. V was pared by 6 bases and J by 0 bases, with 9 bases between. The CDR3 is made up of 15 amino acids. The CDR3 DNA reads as TGTGCCAGCAGCGCCGGGGGCTCCTATAATTCACCCCTCCACTTT. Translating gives CASSAGGSYNSPLHF.

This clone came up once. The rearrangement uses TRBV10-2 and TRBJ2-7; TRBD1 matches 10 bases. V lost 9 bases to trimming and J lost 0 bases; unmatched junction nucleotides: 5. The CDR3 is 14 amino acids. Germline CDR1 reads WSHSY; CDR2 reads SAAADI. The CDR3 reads CASADRGSSYEQYF. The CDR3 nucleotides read TGCGCCAGTGCGGACAGGGGGAGCTCCTACGAGCAGTACTTC.

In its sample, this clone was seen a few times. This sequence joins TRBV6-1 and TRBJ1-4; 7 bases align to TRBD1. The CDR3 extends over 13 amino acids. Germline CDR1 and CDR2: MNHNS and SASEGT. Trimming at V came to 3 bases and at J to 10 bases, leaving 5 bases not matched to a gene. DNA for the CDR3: TGTGCCAGCAGTGATGGACAGGCGGGAAAACTGTTTTTT. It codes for CASSDGQAGKLFF.

CDR3 sequence reads: CAWRPSGGAWNEQFF. Here the CDR3 DNA reads TGTGCCTGGAGGCCTAGCGGGGGGGCTTGGAATGAGCAGTTCTTC. The V call is TRBV30, the J call TRBJ2-1, with 12 positions matching TRBD2. CDR1 is GTSNPN, CDR2 SVGIG, per germline (reference sequence). This CDR3 spans 15 amino acids. V shed 3 bases, J shed 7 bases, and the junction held 7 bases outside the gene matches.

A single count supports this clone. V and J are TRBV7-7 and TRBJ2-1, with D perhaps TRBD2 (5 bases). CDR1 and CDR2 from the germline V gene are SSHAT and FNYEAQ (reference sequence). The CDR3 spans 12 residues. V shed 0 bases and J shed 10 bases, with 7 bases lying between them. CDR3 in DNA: TGTGCCAGCAGCTTAGCCGGCGGGGAGCAGTTCTTC. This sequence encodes CASSLAGGEQFF. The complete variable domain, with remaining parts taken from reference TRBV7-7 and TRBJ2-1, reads GAGVSQSPRYKVTKRGQDVTLRCDPISSHATLYWYQQALGQGPEFLTYFNYEAQPDKSGLPSDRFSAERPEGSISTLTIQRTEQRDSAMYRCASSLAGGEQFFGPGTRLTVL.

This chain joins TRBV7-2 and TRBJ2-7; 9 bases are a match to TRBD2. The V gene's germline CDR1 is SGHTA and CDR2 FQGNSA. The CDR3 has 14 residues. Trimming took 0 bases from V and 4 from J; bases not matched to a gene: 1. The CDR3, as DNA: TGTGCCAGCAGCTTAGCCCTAGCGGGATACGAGCAGTACTTC. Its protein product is CASSLALAGYEQYF.

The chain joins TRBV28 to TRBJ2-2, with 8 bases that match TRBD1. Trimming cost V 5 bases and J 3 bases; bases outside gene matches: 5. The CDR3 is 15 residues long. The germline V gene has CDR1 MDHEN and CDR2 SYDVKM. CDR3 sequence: CASSTQGDDTGELFF. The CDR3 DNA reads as TGTGCCAGCAGTACACAGGGGGATGACACCGGGGAGCTGTTTTTT.

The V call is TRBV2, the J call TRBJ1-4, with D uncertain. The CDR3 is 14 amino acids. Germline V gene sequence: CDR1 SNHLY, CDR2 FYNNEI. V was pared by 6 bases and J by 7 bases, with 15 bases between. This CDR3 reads CASRRGEAVEKLFF. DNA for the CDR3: TGTGCCAGCAGGAGAGGTGAGGCGGTTGAAAAACTGTTTTTT.

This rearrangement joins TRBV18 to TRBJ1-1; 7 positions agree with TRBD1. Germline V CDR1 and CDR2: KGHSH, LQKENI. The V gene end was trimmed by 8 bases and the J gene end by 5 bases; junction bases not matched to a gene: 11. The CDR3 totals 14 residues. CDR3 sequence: CASLRDRTGTEAFF. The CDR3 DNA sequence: TGTGCCAGCCTCCGGGACAGAACTGGGACTGAAGCTTTCTTT. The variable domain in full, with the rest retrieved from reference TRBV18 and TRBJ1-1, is NAGVMQNPRHLVRRRGQEARLRCSPMKGHSHVYWYRQLPEEGLKFMVYLQKENIIDESGMPKERFSAEFPKEGPSILRIQQVVRGDSAAYFCASLRDRTGTEAFFGQGTRLTVV.

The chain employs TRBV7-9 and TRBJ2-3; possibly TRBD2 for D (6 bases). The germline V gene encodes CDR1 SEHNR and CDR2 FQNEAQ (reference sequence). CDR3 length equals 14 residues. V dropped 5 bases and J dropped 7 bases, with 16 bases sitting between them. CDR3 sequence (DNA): TGTGCCAGCAGCCCAGGGACTGCGGAAAATACGCAGTATTTT. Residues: CASSPGTAENTQYF.

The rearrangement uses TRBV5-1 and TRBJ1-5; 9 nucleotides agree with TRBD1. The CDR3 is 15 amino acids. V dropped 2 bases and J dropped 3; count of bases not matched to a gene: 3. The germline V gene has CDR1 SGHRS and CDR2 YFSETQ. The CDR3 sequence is CASSLQGANNQPQHF. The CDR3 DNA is TGCGCCAGCAGCTTACAGGGGGCAAACAATCAGCCCCAGCATTTT.

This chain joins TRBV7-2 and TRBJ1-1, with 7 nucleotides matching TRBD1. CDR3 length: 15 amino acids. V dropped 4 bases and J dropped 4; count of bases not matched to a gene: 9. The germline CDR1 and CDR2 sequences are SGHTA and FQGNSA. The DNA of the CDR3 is TGTGCCAGCAGCTATACAGGGGTTATAGGCACTGAAGCTTTCTTT. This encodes CASSYTGVIGTEAFF.

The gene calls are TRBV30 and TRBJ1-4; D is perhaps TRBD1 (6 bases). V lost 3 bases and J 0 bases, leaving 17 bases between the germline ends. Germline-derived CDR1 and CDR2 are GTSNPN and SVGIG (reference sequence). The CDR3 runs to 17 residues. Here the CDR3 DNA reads TGTGCCTGGAGGTTGGGGACACCCGATGCAACTAATGAAAAACTGTTTTTT. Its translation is CAWRLGTPDATNEKLFF.

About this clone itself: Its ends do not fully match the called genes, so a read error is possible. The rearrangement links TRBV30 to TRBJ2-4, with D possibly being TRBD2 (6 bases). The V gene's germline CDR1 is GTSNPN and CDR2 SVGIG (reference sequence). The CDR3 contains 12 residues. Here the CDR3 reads CAWSVLGGILDF. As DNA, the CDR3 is TGTGCCTGGAGTGTACTCGGAGGGATATTGGACTTC. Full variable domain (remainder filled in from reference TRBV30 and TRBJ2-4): SQTIHQWPATLVQPVGSPLSLECTVEGTSNPNLYWYRQAAGRGLQLLFYSVGIGQISSEVPQNLSASRPQDRQFILSSKKLLLSDSGFYLCAWSVLGGILDFGAGTRLSVL.

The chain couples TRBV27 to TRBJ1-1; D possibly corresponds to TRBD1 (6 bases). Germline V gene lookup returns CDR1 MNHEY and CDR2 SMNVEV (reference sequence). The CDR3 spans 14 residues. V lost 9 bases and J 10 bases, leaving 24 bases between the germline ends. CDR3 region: CASSPPGGRNRAFF. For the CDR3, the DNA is TGTGCCAGTTCACCCCCCGGGGGGCGAAATCGAGCTTTCTTT.

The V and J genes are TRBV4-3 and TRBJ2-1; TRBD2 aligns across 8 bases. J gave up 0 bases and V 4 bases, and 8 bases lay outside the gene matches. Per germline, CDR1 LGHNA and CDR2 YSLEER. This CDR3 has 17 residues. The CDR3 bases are TGCGCCAGCAGCCCCTCACTAGCGGAAGGCTCCTACAATGAGCAGTTCTTC. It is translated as CASSPSLAEGSYNEQFF.

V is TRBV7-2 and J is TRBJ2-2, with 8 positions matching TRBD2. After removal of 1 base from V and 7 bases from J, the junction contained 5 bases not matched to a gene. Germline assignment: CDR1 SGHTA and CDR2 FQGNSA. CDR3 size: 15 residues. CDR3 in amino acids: CASSLVAGTVGELFF. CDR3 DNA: TGTGCCAGCAGCTTAGTAGCGGGGACCGTCGGGGAGCTGTTTTTT.

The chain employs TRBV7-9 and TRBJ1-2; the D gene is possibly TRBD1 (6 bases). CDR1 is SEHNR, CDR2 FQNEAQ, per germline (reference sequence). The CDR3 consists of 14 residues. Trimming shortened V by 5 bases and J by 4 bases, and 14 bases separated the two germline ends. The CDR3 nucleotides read TGTGCCAGCAGCCCAGGGGTACGGATCTATGGCTACACCTTC. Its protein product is CASSPGVRIYGYTF.

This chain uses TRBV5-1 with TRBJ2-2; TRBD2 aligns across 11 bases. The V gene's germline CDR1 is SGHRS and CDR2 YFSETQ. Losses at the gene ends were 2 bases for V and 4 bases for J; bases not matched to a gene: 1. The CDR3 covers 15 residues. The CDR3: CASSFSGGATGELFF. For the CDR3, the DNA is TGCGCCAGCAGCTTTAGCGGGGGGGCCACCGGGGAGCTGTTTTTT. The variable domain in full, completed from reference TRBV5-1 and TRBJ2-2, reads KAGVTQTPRYLIKTRGQQVTLSCSPISGHRSVSWYQQTPGQGLQFLFEYFSETQRNKGNFPGRFSGRQFSNSRSEMNVSTLELGDSALYLCASSFSGGATGELFFGEGSRLTVL.

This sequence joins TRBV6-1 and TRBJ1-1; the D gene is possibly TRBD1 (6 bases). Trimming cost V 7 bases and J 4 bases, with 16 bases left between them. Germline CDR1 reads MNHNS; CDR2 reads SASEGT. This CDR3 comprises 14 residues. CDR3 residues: CASTQGGDSTEAFF. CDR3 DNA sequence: TGTGCCAGCACCCAAGGGGGGGATTCCACTGAAGCTTTCTTT.

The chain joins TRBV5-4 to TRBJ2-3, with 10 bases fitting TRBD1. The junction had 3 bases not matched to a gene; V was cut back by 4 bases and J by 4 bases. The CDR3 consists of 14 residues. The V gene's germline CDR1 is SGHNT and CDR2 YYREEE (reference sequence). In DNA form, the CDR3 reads TGTGCCAGCAGCCAGGGACAGGGGTCAGATACGCAGTATTTT. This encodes CASSQGQGSDTQYF.